The source of this T cell receptor beta chain is a study of OX40 agonist ivuxolimab in advanced cancers. Study observations and caveats: Averaging showed that CD8+ T cells had more expanded clones than CD4+ did. The investigators did not determine what antigen specificity the expanded peripheral T cells had.

This table comes from immunoSEQ multiplex PCR, and its TCRdb copy is limited to in-frame clones, with some not included. The top ten clones hold roughly 0.65% of a sample with around 80,000 clones, just under 95% of them seen once. Baseline, cycle 4 day 1, and cycle 7 day 1 were the blood sampling points. In germline, CDR1 is SGDLS, CDR2 YYNGEE. The CDR3 extends over 15 amino acids. The V end lost 4 bases, the J end lost 8 bases, and 18 bases lay between the germline ends. Details on this clone: Its matching antigen is unknown.

The sequence came from an adult with an advanced solid tumor such as melanoma, head and neck, liver or kidney cancer. The chain joins TRBV9 to TRBJ1-4; D uncertain. This specimen consisted of CD4+ or CD8+ T cells sorted from blood, obtained in a trial of the OX40 agonist ivuxolimab. CDR3 DNA sequence: TGTGCCAGCAGCTCACCGACGGGAGATCGGGAAAAACTGTTTTTT. Its translation: CASSSPTGDREKLFF.